This T cell receptor (beta chain) was identified in a study of cytomegalovirus exposure and HLA in healthy donors. This PCR relied on a set of 60 Vbeta primers and 13 Jbeta primers. Data came from immunoSEQ multiplex PCR; TCRdb stores just in-frame clones and leaves some out. The top ten clones hold approximately 2.6% of a sample with about 130,000 clones, approximately 17% of them seen once. The J segment lost 5 bases and the V segment lost 7 bases, leaving 5 bases of the junction unmatched. CDR1 and CDR2 from the germline V gene are SNHLY and FYNNEI. The CDR3 covers 12 residues. The chain links TRBV2 to TRBJ2-7, with 7 bases lining up with TRBD1. The sequence came from a female donor in good health and CMV-seropositive. The sequencing sample was made of PBMCs. CDR3 amino acids: CASKTGSHEQYF. The CDR3 DNA reads as TGTGCCAGCAAGACAGGGAGCCACGAGCAGTACTTC.